The T cell receptor beta chain under discussion was sequenced for a study of blood T cell repertoires in COVID-19. Across the whole study: Acute and convalescent COVID-19 specimens originated in the United States, Italy and Spain. Sources were T cells, B-cell-depleted T cells, or PBMCs; the material itself was cDNA or gDNA.

Germline V gives CDR1 SNHLY, CDR2 FYNNEI. With 9 bases removed from V and 3 bases from J, the gap between germline ends came to 8 bases. This CDR3 is 11 amino acids long. The authors' processing: Amplification of reference gene primers was used by the study to estimate nucleated cell counts. Profiled with immunoSEQ multiplex PCR; TCRdb holds only in-frame clones, not every one. That table furnishes V, J and clone size, whereas the DNA furnished D and trimming. The table includes about 78,000 clones, approximately 86% detected once. The specimen was peripheral blood. The TCR originated in a man aged 50 to 60 with active or convalescent COVID-19. The chain uses TRBV2 and TRBJ2-5; no clear D. The CDR3 protein is CASTKEETQYF. The CDR3 nucleotides are TGTGCCAGTACTAAGGAAGAGACCCAGTACTTC.